Listed below are T cell receptor beta chains from one sample, sequenced in a study of T-cell memory formation after mild COVID-19. MiXCR, applied by TCRdb to the 5' RACE reads, yields one record per CDR3 protein. The sample records fewer than 500,000 distinct CDR3 sequences, roughly 25% being singletons. The sequenced sample was PBMCs or a T cell subset sorted from them (not recorded which). The receptors were sampled from an adult woman who had mild COVID-19 (a few samples of this study predate the infection). Cell type and time point are not known. Both conserved end residues are part of each CDR3. The D gene is left open where the match is weak. For some rows the clone size is stated as once, few or many, or as a class when expanded; others skip it.

TRBJ2-3,few,TRBV20-1,TRBD2,CSLPALAGVSDTQYF,TGCAGCCTACCTGCCCTAGCGGGAGTTTCAGATACGCAGTATTTT
TRBJ2-3,.,TRBV29-1,TRBD2,CSVDGLAARTDTQYF,TGCAGCGTTGATGGTCTAGCGGCCCGCACAGATACGCAGTATTTT
TRBJ2-1,.,TRBV7-9,.,CASSLVLAVGDEQFF,TGTGCCAGCAGCTTAGTACTAGCCGTGGGGGATGAGCAGTTCTTC
TRBJ2-3,many,TRBV5-1,TRBD2,CASSSRPGGGAADTQYF,TGCGCCAGCAGCTCCCGCCCTGGCGGGGGGGCCGCGGATACGCAGTATTTT
TRBJ1-2,.,TRBV10-3,.,CAIRNPTGHNYGYTF,TGTGCCATCAGAAACCCAACAGGGCACAACTATGGCTACACCTTC
TRBJ2-3,.,TRBV11-2,TRBD2,CASRRGTSGTDTQYF,TGTGCCAGCAGAAGAGGGACTAGCGGCACAGATACGCAGTATTTT
TRBJ2-3,.,TRBV9,.,CASSVRGGGSTDTQYF,TGTGCCAGCAGCGTGAGGGGCGGAGGTTCCACAGATACGCAGTATTTT
TRBJ2-1,.,TRBV19,TRBD2,CASSMSSGTPSYNEQFF,TGTGCCAGTAGTATGTCTAGCGGGACCCCCTCCTACAATGAGCAGTTCTTC
TRBJ2-5,.,TRBV5-4,.,CASSTGTEQETQYF,TGTGCCAGCAGCACCGGGACGGAGCAAGAGACCCAGTACTTC
TRBJ2-1,few,TRBV3-1,.,CASSAWGVVKDEQFF,TGTGCCAGCAGCGCTTGGGGGGTTGTGAAAGATGAGCAGTTCTTC
TRBJ2-7,.,TRBV5-1,TRBD2,CASSFFWTSEGYEQYF,TGCGCCAGCAGTTTTTTTTGGACTAGCGAGGGCTACGAGCAGTACTTC
TRBJ1-3,.,TRBV9,.,CASSPRALGGGNTIYF,TGTGCCAGCAGCCCCAGAGCTTTGGGGGGGGGGAACACCATATATTTT
TRBJ1-5,few,TRBV5-1,.,CASKGIRDESNQPQHF,TGCGCCAGCAAGGGGATACGGGATGAGAGCAATCAGCCCCAGCATTTT
TRBJ1-2,few,TRBV14,.,CASSQGVSLYGYTF,TGTGCCAGCAGCCAAGGGGTGTCTCTCTATGGCTACACCTTC
TRBJ2-1,.,TRBV28,.,CASSVTLYRGSDEQFF,TGTGCCAGCAGTGTGACCCTGTATAGGGGTTCGGATGAGCAGTTCTTC
TRBJ1-1,.,TRBV6-1,TRBD1,CASSGQGLLGNTEAFF,TGTGCCAGCAGTGGACAGGGCCTGTTAGGGAACACTGAAGCTTTCTTT
TRBJ1-2,few,TRBV6-5,TRBD1,CASSYSSRGTGVMNYGYTF,TGTGCCAGCAGTTACTCGAGTCGAGGGACAGGGGTGATGAACTATGGCTACACCTTC
TRBJ1-2,.,TRBV7-2,.,CASSPPGEWYGYTF,TGTGCCAGCAGCCCCCCGGGGGAATGGTATGGCTACACCTTC
TRBJ2-5,few,TRBV5-6,.,CASSAAETQYF,TGTGCCAGCAGCGCGGCAGAGACCCAGTACTTC
TRBJ1-1,.,TRBV29-1,TRBD1,CSVGDRDPEAFF,TGCAGCGTTGGTGACAGGGATCCCGAAGCTTTCTTT